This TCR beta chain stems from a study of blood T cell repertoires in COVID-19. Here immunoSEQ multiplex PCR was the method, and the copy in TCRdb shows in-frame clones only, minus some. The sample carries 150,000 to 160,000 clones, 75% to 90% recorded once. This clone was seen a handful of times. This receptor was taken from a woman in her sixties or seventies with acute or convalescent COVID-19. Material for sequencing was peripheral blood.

The CDR3 coding sequence is TGTGCCAGCGGACAGGGGGCTACCTATAATTCACCCCTCCACTTT. This translates into CASGQGATYNSPLHF. The rearrangement uses TRBV27 and TRBJ1-6, with 11 bases matching TRBD1. This CDR3 has 15 residues. With 8 bases clipped from V and 2 bases from J, the junction kept 2 bases outside the gene matches. Germline CDR1 reads MNHEY; CDR2 reads SMNVEV (reference sequence).